The next 28 T cell receptor beta chains were all read from a single sample in a study of blood T cell repertoires in COVID-19. Libraries were prepared by immunoSEQ multiplex PCR; TCRdb keeps only in-frame clonotypes and omits some of them. The data show 90,000 to 150,000 clones, with 75% to 90% seen just once and over 15% held by the top ten. Sequences were obtained from peripheral blood. These receptors came from a human donor with acute or convalescent COVID-19. The donor label of this sample is uncertain.

The chain has TRBV7-2 and TRBJ2-7; 7 positions match TRBD2. This CDR3 spans 15 amino acids. Trimming cost V 3 bases and J 1 base; bases outside gene matches: 6. Germline values: CDR1 SGHTA, CDR2 FQGNSA. CDR3 region: CASSFGGSGSYEQYF. CDR3 sequence (DNA): TGTGCCAGCAGCTTCGGCGGGAGCGGTTCCTACGAGCAGTACTTC.

V and J are TRBV18 and TRBJ1-1; no firm D call. Germline V gives CDR1 KGHSH, CDR2 LQKENI. This CDR3 comprises 13 residues. Trimming shortened V by 7 bases and J by 2 bases, and 11 bases separated the two germline ends. The CDR3 bases are TGTGCCAGCTTGTCCGTGGGCAACACTGAAGCTTTCTTT. Its translation: CASLSVGNTEAFF. Supplemented by reference TRBV18 and TRBJ1-1, the full variable domain reads NAGVMQNPRHLVRRRGQEARLRCSPMKGHSHVYWYRQLPEEGLKFMVYLQKENIIDESGMPKERFSAEFPKEGPSILRIQQVVRGDSAAYFCASLSVGNTEAFFGQGTRLTVV.

This chain uses TRBV28 with TRBJ1-2, with a weak D call TRBD1 (6 bases). The CDR3 covers 12 residues. The germline CDR1 and CDR2 sequences are MDHEN and SYDVKM. V lost 6 bases to trimming and J lost 8 bases, with 13 bases between them. The CDR3 sequence: CASRLRDNGYTF. In nucleotides, the CDR3 is TGTGCCAGCAGGCTCCGGGACAACGGCTACACCTTC.

The V gene is TRBV5-1, the J gene TRBJ1-1; D not certain. Germline loops: CDR1 SGHRS, CDR2 YFSETQ. V lost 1 base and J 11 bases, leaving 18 bases between the germline ends. This CDR3 has 14 amino acids. The CDR3 loop is CASSLWGTLRGAFF. The CDR3 nucleotides read TGCGCCAGCAGCTTGTGGGGAACTCTACGCGGGGCTTTCTTT.

The genes are TRBV7-2 and TRBJ1-1; D is possibly TRBD1 (5 bases). Germline CDR1 is SGHTA and CDR2 is FQGNSA. The V end lost 3 bases, the J end lost 6 bases, and 11 bases lay between the germline ends. The CDR3 is made up of 13 amino acids. For the CDR3, the DNA is TGTGCCAGCAGCTTCGGGGGTTGGTCTGAAGCTTTCTTT. It specifies CASSFGGWSEAFF.

The rearrangement joins TRBV27 to TRBJ1-2; TRBD1 aligns across 8 bases. Losses at the gene ends were 2 bases for V and 6 bases for J; bases not matched to a gene: 2. The CDR3 extends over 13 amino acids. Germline V gives CDR1 MNHEY, CDR2 SMNVEV (reference sequence). CDR3: CASSLQGADGYTF. CDR3 DNA sequence: TGTGCCAGCAGTTTACAGGGGGCTGATGGCTACACCTTC.

The chain joins TRBV29-1 to TRBJ2-3; D uncertain. CDR1 and CDR2 from the germline V gene are SQVTM and ANQGSEA. The CDR3 sequence is 14 residues long. V was trimmed by 0 bases and J by 1 base, leaving 8 bases between them. For the CDR3, the DNA is TGCAGCGTTGAAGAAGAGCCCCGCACAGATACGCAGTATTTT. Protein product: CSVEEEPRTDTQYF.

The chain joins TRBV6-5 to TRBJ1-3; the D is unclear. The CDR3 spans 14 residues. Trimming took 7 bases from V and 9 from J, leaving 19 bases between them. Germline CDR1 reads MNHEY; CDR2 reads SVGAGI. The DNA for the CDR3 is TGTGCCAGCATGACTCGACGAATGGCCGGCACCATATATTTT. This gives the protein CASMTRRMAGTIYF.

V and J are TRBV21-1 and TRBJ1-1. TRBV21-1 is a pseudogene. The CDR3 spans 20 residues. CDR3 amino acids: CASSKFGLVGQAYRNTEAFF. The CDR3 DNA sequence: TGTGCCAGCAGCAAATTTGGACTCGTTGGGCAGGCTTACAGGAACACTGAAGCTTTCTTT.

The chain recombines TRBV28 with TRBJ1-1, with 10 bases matching TRBD1. The V and J ends lost 6 bases and 1 base, in that order; junction bases with no gene match: 8. Per germline, CDR1 MDHEN and CDR2 SYDVKM. The CDR3 length is 16 residues. The CDR3 DNA reads as TGTGCCAGCAGCCTCCACGGACAGGGGGGGAACACTGAAGCTTTCTTT. Translated, it gives CASSLHGQGGNTEAFF.

The rearrangement uses TRBV27 and TRBJ1-5, with D unresolved. This CDR3 has 15 amino acids. Trimming removed 2 bases from V and 11 bases from J, with 19 bases in between. Germline CDR1 MNHEY, CDR2 SMNVEV (reference sequence). The CDR3 reads CASSLRTPPPLAQHF. CDR3 nucleotide sequence: TGTGCCAGCAGTTTACGTACCCCACCACCACTTGCCCAGCATTTT.

The V and J genes are TRBV15 and TRBJ1-4, with 7 bases identical to TRBD1. The CDR3 length is 15 residues. V was clipped by 5 bases and J by 4 bases; unmatched bases: 7. Germline CDR1 LNHNV, CDR2 YYDKDF (reference sequence). The CDR3 nucleotides read TGTGCCACCAGCCTTACAGGGGCCGATAATGAAAAACTGTTTTTT. Protein sequence: CATSLTGADNEKLFF.

This chain connects TRBV10-3 to TRBJ2-7, with D perhaps TRBD1 (6 bases). The V gene lost 4 bases and the J gene lost 3 bases, with 10 bases spanning the gap. This CDR3 contains 13 residues. Germline V lookup: CDR1 ENHRY, CDR2 SYGVKD. The CDR3 is CAISGQGHYEQYF. CDR3 coding DNA: TGTGCCATCAGTGGGCAGGGGCACTACGAGCAGTACTTC.

The genes are TRBV29-1 and TRBJ2-5, with 7 nucleotides matching TRBD1. The CDR3 has 15 residues. The germline V gene has CDR1 SQVTM and CDR2 ANQGSEA. Trimming took 1 base from V and 3 from J; bases not matched to a gene: 8. The CDR3, as DNA: TGCAGCGTTGAAGCAGGGATCACAGGGGAAGAGACCCAGTACTTC. Amino acids: CSVEAGITGEETQYF.

This chain links TRBV6-4 with TRBJ1-3; no clear D. Germline-derived CDR1 and CDR2 are MRHNA and SNTAGT. Trimming cost V 0 bases and J 1 base, with 10 bases left between them. This CDR3 comprises 16 residues. The CDR3 loop is CASSDSSEGSGNTIYF. CDR3 nucleotide sequence: TGTGCCAGCAGTGACTCGAGCGAGGGATCTGGAAACACCATATATTTT.

V gene TRBV7-9 combines with J gene TRBJ1-1; possibly TRBD1 for D (5 bases). There are 14 residues in the CDR3. Trimming shortened V by 1 base and J by 2 bases, and 8 bases separated the two germline ends. Germline CDR1 and CDR2: SEHNR and FQNEAQ (reference sequence). Written as DNA, the CDR3 is TGTGCCAGCAGCTTAGAGCAGGGTAACACTGAAGCTTTCTTT. Protein: CASSLEQGNTEAFF.

This sequence joins TRBV28 and TRBJ2-4, with D possibly TRBD2 on 6 matching bases. V gave up 6 bases and J gave up 6 bases, with 15 bases separating them. Looked up from germline, CDR1 is MDHEN and CDR2 is SYDVKM. The CDR3 totals 14 residues. This CDR3 is CASRRNGGINIQYF. Written as DNA, the CDR3 is TGTGCCAGCAGAAGAAACGGGGGTATAAACATTCAGTACTTC.

The chain recombines TRBV6-2 or TRBV6-3 with TRBJ2-7, with 7 bases matching TRBD1. With V trimmed by 5 bases and J by 0 bases, 10 bases remained unmatched. The CDR3 contains 16 residues. Germline values: CDR1 MNHEY, CDR2 SVGEGT. CDR3 residues: CASSDKDRDSSYEQYF. CDR3 sequence (DNA): TGTGCCAGCAGTGACAAAGACCGGGACAGCTCCTACGAGCAGTACTTC.

The chain recombines TRBV7-9 with TRBJ1-1; D perhaps matches TRBD1 (5 bases). The germline V and J ends were trimmed by 5 bases and 1 base, with 14 bases remaining between them. CDR1 is SEHNR, CDR2 FQNEAQ, per germline (reference sequence). There are 15 residues in the CDR3. The DNA for the CDR3 is TGTGCCAGCAGCCGTGCCAGGGTCACGAACACTGAAGCTTTCTTT. Translated, it gives CASSRARVTNTEAFF.

The V call is TRBV3-1 (or the pseudogene TRBV3-2), the J call TRBJ1-2; D remains ambiguous. Germline assignment: CDR1 LGHDT and CDR2 YNNKEL (reference sequence). The V end lost 3 bases, the J end lost 4 bases, and 21 bases lay between the germline ends. There are 17 residues in the CDR3. The CDR3 bases are TGTGCCAGCAGCCACATCCGGGATCATCAAACGGGCTATGGCTACACCTTC. Amino acids: CASSHIRDHQTGYGYTF.

The chain combines TRBV4-3 with TRBJ2-3, with a weak D call TRBD1 (6 bases). Germline assignment: CDR1 LGHNA and CDR2 YSLEER. The CDR3 is 15 residues long. V lost 0 bases, J lost 4 bases, and 11 bases lay in between. CDR3 in amino acids: CASSQEGAAADTQYF. The CDR3 bases are TGCGCCAGCAGCCAAGAGGGGGCGGCGGCAGATACGCAGTATTTT.

A note on this clone: An end of the junction differs from the germline gene, which may be a read error. The chain links TRBV5-4 to TRBJ2-1; 9 nucleotides align to TRBD2. This CDR3 spans 17 amino acids. Germline V gene data show CDR1 as SGHNT and CDR2 as YYREEE (reference sequence). The CDR3 loop is CARSLGAGGSSYNEQFF. CDR3 coding DNA: TGTGCCCGCAGCTTGGGGGCGGGGGGGAGCTCCTACAATGAGCAGTTCTTC.

This clone occurred once. The chain is built from TRBV19 and TRBJ2-7, with a tentative D call TRBD2 (6 bases). The CDR3 has 18 residues. V gave up 2 bases and J gave up 2 bases, with 22 bases separating them. In germline, CDR1 is LNHDA, CDR2 SQIVND (reference sequence). The CDR3: CASSITFPLRERTYEQYF. The CDR3, as DNA: TGTGCCAGTAGTATAACTTTTCCGCTTCGGGAGCGAACCTACGAGCAGTACTTC.

The rearrangement links TRBV7-9 to TRBJ2-3; D may be TRBD1 (6 bases). This CDR3 spans 15 amino acids. V was pared by 4 bases and J by 3 bases, with 14 bases between. Germline V gives CDR1 SEHNR, CDR2 FQNEAQ (reference sequence). This CDR3 reads CASSYQGRRTDTQYF. DNA for the CDR3: TGTGCCAGCAGCTACCAGGGGCGGCGGACAGATACGCAGTATTTT. The full variable domain, with the rest looked up from reference TRBV7-9 and TRBJ2-3, is DTGVSQNPRHKITKRGQNVTFRCDPISEHNRLYWYRQTLGQGPEFLTYFQNEAQLEKSRLLSDRFSAERPKGSFSTLEIQRTEQGDSAMYLCASSYQGRRTDTQYFGPGTRLTVL.

The chain joins TRBV27 to TRBJ2-3, with TRBD2 matching 16 bases. CDR3 length equals 16 residues. The V gene end was trimmed by 10 bases and the J gene end by 5 bases; junction bases not matched to a gene: 9. Germline CDR1 MNHEY, CDR2 SMNVEV (reference sequence). CDR3: CATQGGTSGRGDTQYF. The CDR3 DNA reads TGTGCCACCCAGGGGGGGACTAGCGGGAGGGGAGATACGCAGTATTTT.

V is TRBV6-2 or TRBV6-3 and J is TRBJ2-5; 10 bases are shared with TRBD2. Germline values: CDR1 MNHEY, CDR2 SVGEGT. CDR3 length: 15 residues. The V and J ends lost 4 bases and 4 bases, in that order; junction bases with no gene match: 6. CDR3 sequence reads: CASSSGTSVTETQYF. For the CDR3, the DNA is TGTGCCAGCAGTTCCGGGACTAGCGTCACAGAGACCCAGTACTTC.

The J gene is TRBJ1-5, the V gene TRBV19, with D possibly TRBD1 on 6 matching bases. Germline V gene data show CDR1 as LNHDA and CDR2 as SQIVND (reference sequence). The germline V and J ends were trimmed by 6 bases and 0 bases, with 12 bases remaining between them. The CDR3 contains 15 residues. The CDR3 DNA reads as TGTGCCAGTAGGCCCGGGACAAATAGCAATCAGCCCCAGCATTTT. It yields the protein CASRPGTNSNQPQHF.

V gene TRBV15 combines with J gene TRBJ1-5; a weak D match, TRBD1 (5 bases). The germline gives CDR1 LNHNV, CDR2 YYDKDF (reference sequence). CDR3 length: 19 amino acids. V shed 0 bases and J shed 0 bases, with 18 bases lying between them. The CDR3 bases are TGTGCCACCAGCAGAGACTGGGGGGGGAGACTCTATAGCAATCAGCCCCAGCATTTT. Translating it yields CATSRDWGGRLYSNQPQHF.